Here is one TCR beta chain with its context. Antigen unknown. This CDR3 is built from 14 residues. V was shortened by 5 bases and J by 7 bases, with 14 bases between the two germline ends. CDR1 is MNHEY and CDR2 is SVGAGI in the germline V gene. The data were produced by immunoSEQ multiplex PCR, yet TCRdb's version contains in-frame clones alone and is incomplete. The sample records approximately 18,000 clones, approximately 80% being singletons. The data were taken from a study of OX40 agonist ivuxolimab in advanced cancers. At the level of the study: Ivuxolimab, which is an agonistic anti-OX40 (CD134) antibody, was administered to the patients. Study-wide findings and caveats: The antigen specificity of the peripheral T cells (those that were expanded) was not determined. The study found that CD8+ T cells averaged more expanded clones than CD4+. Low normalized clonal expansion also occurred in some nonresponding patients.

The material was CD4+ or CD8+ T cells sorted from blood, obtained in a trial of the OX40 agonist ivuxolimab. The receptor's source is an adult with an advanced solid tumor such as melanoma, head and neck, liver or kidney cancer. The rearrangement joins TRBV6-5 to TRBJ2-2; D may correspond to TRBD1 or TRBD2 (5 bases each). CDR3 in amino acids: CASSVGVGFGELFF. Here the CDR3 DNA reads TGTGCCAGCAGTGTGGGGGTAGGGTTCGGGGAGCTGTTTTTT.